This T cell receptor beta chain stems from a study of T cells after yellow fever vaccination. Template switching with 5'RACE generated the TCR cDNA and added a universal primer site and UMIs. TCRdb used MiXCR to reprocess the 5' RACE reads, holding one entry per CDR3 protein. Here the sample spans fewer than 350,000 distinct CDR3 sequences, about 9.5% being singletons. The sample here was PBMCs, taken on the day of the first yellow fever vaccination. The TCR comes from a man between 18 and 35 years old who received the YFV17D yellow fever vaccine.

CDR3 loop: CASSNPGPGVKDTQYF. CDR3 DNA: TGTGCCAGCAGCAACCCGGGGCCAGGTGTTAAAGATACGCAGTATTTT. The rearrangement links TRBV21-1 to TRBJ2-3; the DNA was not compared with TRBD1, the D call given in the table. TRBV21-1 is classified as a pseudogene. The CDR3 totals 16 residues.